This T cell receptor (beta chain) was sequenced during a study of T cells in Graves' hyperthyroidism and ophthalmopathy. This clonotype appeared many times. The antigen is undetermined. Regions amplified from RNA transcripts were the TCR beta CDR3 regions. The primer set for the first-round RT-PCR of the TCR CDR3 was HTBI. One entry per CDR3 protein, called by TCRdb with MiXCR from the multiplex PCR reads. The top ten clones hold about 31% of a sample with around 190,000 distinct CDR3 sequences, approximately 15% of them seen once. The ends were cut back, 8 bases at V and 10 bases at J, with 11 bases in the middle. Germline CDR1 and CDR2: MNHNS and SASEGT. There are 10 residues in the CDR3. The diagnostic basis comprised clinical symptoms, serum thyroxine and TRAb, thyroid ultrasound and orbital computed tomography. Notes on the study in general: Within blood appeared most thyroid clonotypes that had expanded above 0.001.

This TCR was recovered from a woman in her 50s with Graves' hyperthyroidism. V is TRBV6-1 and J is TRBJ1-1; D gene ambiguous. Source material: blood. The chain's CDR3 is CASSSRGAFF. The CDR3 DNA sequence: TGTGCCAGCTCGAGCCGGGGAGCTTTCTTT.